This T cell receptor beta chain is from a study of blood T cell repertoires in COVID-19. About the research overall: Acute and convalescent COVID-19 samples came from the United States, Italy and Spain. The analysed material was cDNA or gDNA that came from T cells, B-cell-depleted T cells, or PBMCs.

Trimming took 6 bases from V and 4 from J, leaving 10 bases between them. The CDR3 has 13 residues. Looked up from germline, CDR1 is MNHEY and CDR2 is SMNVEV (reference sequence). Per the original data handling: Reference gene primer amplification yielded estimated nucleated cell counts. The method was immunoSEQ multiplex PCR; TCRdb's version includes in-frame clones alone and lacks a portion of them. That table is the source of V, J and clone size, and D and trimming were worked out from the DNA. The data show some 16,000 clones, 85% to 95% seen once. V is TRBV27 and J is TRBJ2-1; the D gene is possibly TRBD2 (6 bases). This TCR was sampled from a human donor in a cohort sampled during active COVID-19. The sequencing input was peripheral blood. CDR3: CASSPAGYNEQFF. The CDR3 DNA reads TGTGCCAGCAGCCCCGCGGGGTACAATGAGCAGTTCTTC.